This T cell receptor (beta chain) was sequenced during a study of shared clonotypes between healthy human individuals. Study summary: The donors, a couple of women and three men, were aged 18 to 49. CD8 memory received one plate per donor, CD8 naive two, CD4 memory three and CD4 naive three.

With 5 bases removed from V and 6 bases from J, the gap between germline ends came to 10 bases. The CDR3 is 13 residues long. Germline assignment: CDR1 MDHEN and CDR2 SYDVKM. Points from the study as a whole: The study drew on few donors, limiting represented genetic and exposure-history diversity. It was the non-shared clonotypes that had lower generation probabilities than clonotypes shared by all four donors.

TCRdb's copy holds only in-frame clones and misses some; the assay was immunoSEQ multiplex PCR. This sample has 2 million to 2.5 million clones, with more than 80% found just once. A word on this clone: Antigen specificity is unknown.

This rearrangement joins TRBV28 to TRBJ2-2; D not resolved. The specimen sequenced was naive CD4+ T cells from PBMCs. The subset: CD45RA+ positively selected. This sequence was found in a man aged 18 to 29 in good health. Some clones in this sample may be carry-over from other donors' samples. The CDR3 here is CASSLGWAGELFF. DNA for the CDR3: TGTGCCAGCAGTCTGGGGTGGGCCGGGGAGCTGTTTTTT.